Reported below is one TCR beta chain. These data come from a study of blood T cell repertoires in COVID-19. Study summary: Material from acute and convalescent COVID-19 was sourced from the United States, Italy and Spain.

Produced via immunoSEQ multiplex PCR; TCRdb's table is partial and in-frame only. The sample holds 30,000 to 40,000 clones, roughly 85% seen once. Sequenced input: peripheral blood. This TCR was recovered from a man in his forties or fifties with acute or convalescent COVID-19.

The CDR3 sequence: CASTPQVGAEAFF. In DNA form, the CDR3 reads TGTGCCAGCACCCCACAGGTCGGCGCTGAAGCTTTCTTT. The gene calls are TRBV12-3 or TRBV12-4 and TRBJ1-1; a possible D gene is TRBD1 (5 bases). The V end lost 7 bases, the J end lost 6 bases, and 15 bases lay between the germline ends. CDR3 length: 13 residues.